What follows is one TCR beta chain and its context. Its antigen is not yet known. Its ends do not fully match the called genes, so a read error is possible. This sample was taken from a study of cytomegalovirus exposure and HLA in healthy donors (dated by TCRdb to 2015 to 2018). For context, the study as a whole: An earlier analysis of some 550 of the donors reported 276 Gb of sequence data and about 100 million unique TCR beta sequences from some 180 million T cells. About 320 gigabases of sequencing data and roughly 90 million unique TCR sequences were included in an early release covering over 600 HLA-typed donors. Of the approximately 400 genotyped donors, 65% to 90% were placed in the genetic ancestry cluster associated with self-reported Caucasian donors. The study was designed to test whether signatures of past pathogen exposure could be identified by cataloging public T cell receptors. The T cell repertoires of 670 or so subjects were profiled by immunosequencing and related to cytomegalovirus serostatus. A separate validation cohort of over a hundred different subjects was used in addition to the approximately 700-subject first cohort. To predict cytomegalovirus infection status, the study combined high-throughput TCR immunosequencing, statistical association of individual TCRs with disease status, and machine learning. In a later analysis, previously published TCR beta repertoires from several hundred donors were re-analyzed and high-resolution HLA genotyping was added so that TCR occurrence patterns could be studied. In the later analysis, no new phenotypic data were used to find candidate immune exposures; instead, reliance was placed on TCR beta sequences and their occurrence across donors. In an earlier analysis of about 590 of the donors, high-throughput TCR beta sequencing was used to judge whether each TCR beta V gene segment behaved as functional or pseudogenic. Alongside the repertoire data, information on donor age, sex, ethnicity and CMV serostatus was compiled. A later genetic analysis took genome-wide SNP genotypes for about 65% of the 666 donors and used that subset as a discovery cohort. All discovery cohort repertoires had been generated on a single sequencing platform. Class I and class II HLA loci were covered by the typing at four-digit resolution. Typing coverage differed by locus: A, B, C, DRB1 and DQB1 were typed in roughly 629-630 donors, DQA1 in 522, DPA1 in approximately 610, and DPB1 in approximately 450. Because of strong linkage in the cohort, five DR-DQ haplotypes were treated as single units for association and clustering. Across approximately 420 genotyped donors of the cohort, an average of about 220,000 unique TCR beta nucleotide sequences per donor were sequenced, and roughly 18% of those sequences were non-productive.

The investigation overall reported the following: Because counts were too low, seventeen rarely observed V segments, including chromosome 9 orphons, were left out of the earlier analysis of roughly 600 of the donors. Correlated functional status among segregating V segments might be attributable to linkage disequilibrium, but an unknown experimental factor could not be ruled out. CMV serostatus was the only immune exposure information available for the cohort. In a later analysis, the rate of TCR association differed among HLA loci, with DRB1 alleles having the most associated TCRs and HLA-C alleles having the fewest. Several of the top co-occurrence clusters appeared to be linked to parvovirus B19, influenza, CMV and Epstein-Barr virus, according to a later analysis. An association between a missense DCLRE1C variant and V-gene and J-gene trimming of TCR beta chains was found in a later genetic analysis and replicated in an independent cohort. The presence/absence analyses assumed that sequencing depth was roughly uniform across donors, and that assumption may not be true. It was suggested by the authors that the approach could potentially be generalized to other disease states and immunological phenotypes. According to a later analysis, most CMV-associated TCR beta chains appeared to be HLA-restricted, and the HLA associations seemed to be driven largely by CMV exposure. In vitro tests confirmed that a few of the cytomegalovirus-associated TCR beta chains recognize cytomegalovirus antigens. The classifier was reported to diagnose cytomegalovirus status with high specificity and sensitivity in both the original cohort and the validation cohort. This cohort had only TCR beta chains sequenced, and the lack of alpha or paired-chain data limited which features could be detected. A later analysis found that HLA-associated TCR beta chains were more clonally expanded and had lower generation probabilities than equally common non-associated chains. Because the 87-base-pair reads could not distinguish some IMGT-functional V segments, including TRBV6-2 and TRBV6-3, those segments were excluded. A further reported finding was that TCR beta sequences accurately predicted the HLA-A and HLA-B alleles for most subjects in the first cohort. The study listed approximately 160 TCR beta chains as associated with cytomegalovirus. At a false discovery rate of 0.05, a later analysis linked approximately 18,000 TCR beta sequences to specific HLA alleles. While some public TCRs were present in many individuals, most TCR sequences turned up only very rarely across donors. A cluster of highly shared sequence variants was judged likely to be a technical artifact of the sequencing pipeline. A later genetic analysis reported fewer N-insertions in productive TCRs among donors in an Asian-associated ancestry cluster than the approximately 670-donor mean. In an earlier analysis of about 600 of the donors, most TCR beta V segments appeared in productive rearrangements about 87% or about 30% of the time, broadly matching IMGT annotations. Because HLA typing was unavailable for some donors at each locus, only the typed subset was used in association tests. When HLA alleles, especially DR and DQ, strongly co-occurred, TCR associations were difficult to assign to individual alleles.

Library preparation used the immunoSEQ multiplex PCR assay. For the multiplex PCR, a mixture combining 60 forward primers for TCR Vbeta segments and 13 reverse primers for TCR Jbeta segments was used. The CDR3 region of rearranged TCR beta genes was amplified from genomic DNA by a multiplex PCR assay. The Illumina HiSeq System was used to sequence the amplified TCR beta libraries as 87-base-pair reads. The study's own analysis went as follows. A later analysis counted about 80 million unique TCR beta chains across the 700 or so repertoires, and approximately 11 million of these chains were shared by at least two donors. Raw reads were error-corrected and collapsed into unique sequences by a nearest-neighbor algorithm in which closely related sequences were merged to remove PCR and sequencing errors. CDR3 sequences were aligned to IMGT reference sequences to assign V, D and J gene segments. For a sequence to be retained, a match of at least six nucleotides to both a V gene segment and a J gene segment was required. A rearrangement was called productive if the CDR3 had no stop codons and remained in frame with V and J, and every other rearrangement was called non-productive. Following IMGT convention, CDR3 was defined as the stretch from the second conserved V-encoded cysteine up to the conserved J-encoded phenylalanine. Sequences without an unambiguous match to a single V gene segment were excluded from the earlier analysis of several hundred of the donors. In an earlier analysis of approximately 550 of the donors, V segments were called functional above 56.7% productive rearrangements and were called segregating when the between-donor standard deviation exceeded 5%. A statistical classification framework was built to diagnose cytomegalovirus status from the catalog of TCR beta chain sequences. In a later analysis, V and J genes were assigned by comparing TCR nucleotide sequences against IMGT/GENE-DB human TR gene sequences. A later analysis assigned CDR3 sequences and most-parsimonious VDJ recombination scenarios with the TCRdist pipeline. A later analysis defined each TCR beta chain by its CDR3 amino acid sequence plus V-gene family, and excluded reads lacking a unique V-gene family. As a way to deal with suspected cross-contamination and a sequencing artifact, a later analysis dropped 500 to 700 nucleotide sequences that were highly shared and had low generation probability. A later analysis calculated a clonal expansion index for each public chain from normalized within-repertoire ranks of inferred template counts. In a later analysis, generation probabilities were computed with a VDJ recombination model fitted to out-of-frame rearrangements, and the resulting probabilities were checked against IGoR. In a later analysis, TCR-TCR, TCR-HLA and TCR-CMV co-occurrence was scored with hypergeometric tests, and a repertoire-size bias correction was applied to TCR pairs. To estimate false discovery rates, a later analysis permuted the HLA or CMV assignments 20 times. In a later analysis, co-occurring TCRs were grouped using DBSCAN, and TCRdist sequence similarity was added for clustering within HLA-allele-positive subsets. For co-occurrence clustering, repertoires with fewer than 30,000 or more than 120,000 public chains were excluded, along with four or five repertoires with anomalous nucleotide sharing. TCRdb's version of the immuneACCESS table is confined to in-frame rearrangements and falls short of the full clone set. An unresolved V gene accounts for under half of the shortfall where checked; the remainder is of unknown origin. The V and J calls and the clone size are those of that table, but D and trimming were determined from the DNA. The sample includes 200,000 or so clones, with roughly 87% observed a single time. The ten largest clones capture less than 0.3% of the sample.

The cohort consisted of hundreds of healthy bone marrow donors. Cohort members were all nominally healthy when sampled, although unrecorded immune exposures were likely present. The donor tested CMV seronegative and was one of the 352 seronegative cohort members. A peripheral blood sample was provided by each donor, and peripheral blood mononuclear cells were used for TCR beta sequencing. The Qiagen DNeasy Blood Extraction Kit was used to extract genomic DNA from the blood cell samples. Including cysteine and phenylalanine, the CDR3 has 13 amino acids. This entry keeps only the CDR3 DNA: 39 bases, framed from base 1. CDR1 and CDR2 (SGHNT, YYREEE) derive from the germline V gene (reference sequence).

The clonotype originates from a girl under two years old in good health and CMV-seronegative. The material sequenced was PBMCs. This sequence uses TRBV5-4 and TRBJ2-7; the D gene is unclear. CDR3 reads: CASSPGQQFSRDF. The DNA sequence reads TGTGCCAGCAGCCCTGGCCAGCAGTTTAGTCGGGACTTC.